This T cell receptor beta chain was recovered during a study of blood T cell repertoires in COVID-19. Overall study: Material from acute and convalescent COVID-19 was sourced from the United States, Italy and Spain.

The trim removed 1 base at V and 5 bases at J, leaving 4 bases unmatched. The CDR3 extends over 14 amino acids. CDR1 is LGHDT, CDR2 YNNKEL, per germline (reference sequence). In the authors' workflow: Amplified reference gene primers provided the basis for estimating nucleated cell counts. Assay used: immunoSEQ multiplex PCR; TCRdb lists only in-frame clones, some missing. V and J calls and clone size are as listed in that table; D and trimming were resolved from the DNA. This table holds 190,000 or so clones, roughly 86% found once. The sample comprised peripheral blood. This receptor was obtained from a man aged 40-49 years with active or convalescent COVID-19. The chain is built from TRBV3-1 (or the pseudogene TRBV3-2) and TRBJ1-1, with TRBD1 identical over 7 bases. Here the CDR3 reads CASSQAGGRTEAFF. The CDR3 region has the DNA TGTGCCAGCAGCCAAGCAGGGGGGCGGACTGAAGCTTTCTTT.